This T cell receptor (beta chain) was observed in a study of cytomegalovirus exposure and HLA in healthy donors. As for this clone: Its antigen is unidentified.

A multiplex PCR was run with 60 Vbeta primers and 13 Jbeta primers. Clones were sequenced by immunoSEQ multiplex PCR, and TCRdb holds only the in-frame ones, with some missing. The table lists 120,000 or so clones, 75% to 90% of them singletons, with approximately 10% in the top ten. Points from the study as a whole: There was a cluster of highly shared sequence variants that was likely a sequencing artifact. Immune exposure information available was restricted to CMV serostatus.

The V end was cut by 1 base, the J end by 1 base, with 10 bases between. The germline gives CDR1 SEHNR, CDR2 FQNEAQ (reference sequence). This CDR3 comprises 15 residues. The chain uses TRBV7-9 and TRBJ1-1, with a possible D match to TRBD1 (5 bases). This sequence was found in a man younger than 40 in good health and CMV-seropositive. Sequencing used PBMCs. DNA for the CDR3: TGTGCCAGCAGCTTAGGGATCGGGGGGAACACTGAAGCTTTCTTT. This encodes CASSLGIGGNTEAFF.